This T cell receptor beta chain emerged from a study of patients and donors after allogeneic stem cell transplantation. TCRdb reprocessed the RT-PCR reads via MiXCR and lists one record per CDR3 protein. The sample has about 960,000 distinct CDR3 sequences, roughly 17% seen once; the top ten hold roughly 6%. Only a few counts were recorded for this clonotype. V was trimmed by 4 bases and J by 5 bases, leaving 18 bases between them. The CDR3 length is 15 residues. Germline lookup yields CDR1 MNHNS and CDR2 SASEGT. The chain employs TRBV6-1 and TRBJ2-7, with D possibly being TRBD1 (6 bases). Sequenced: blood, either unsorted or a sorted T cell fraction (not recorded which). The sequence was collected from a human donor who was either an allogeneic HSCT recipient or a stem cell or donor lymphocyte infusion donor (not recorded which). It is not recorded whose cells these are; they may come from a transplant donor. CDR3 protein: CASSALQGNRDEQYF. CDR3 nucleotides: TGTGCCAGCAGTGCCCTGCAGGGGAATCGCGACGAGCAGTACTTC.